This T cell receptor (beta chain) was documented in a study of blood T cells in healthy people across ages. It was with a sample-barcoded 5' primer and a J-beta primer mix that a second PCR of roughly 6 to 12 cycles was run. Each cDNA molecule was tagged by a template-switch adaptor that had 12 random nucleotides. MiXCR, run by TCRdb on the 5' RACE reads, gives a single entry per CDR3 protein. The data show about 2 million distinct CDR3 sequences, around 50% seen once. The table lists this clonotype with a few counts. The specimen sequenced was blood. The sequence came from a woman aged 40 to 50 in good health.

The CDR3 nucleotides are TGTGCCAGCAGCCAGGTCCCCAGGCGGGGGTACGAGCAGTACTTC. It is translated as CASSQVPRRGYEQYF. The chain carries TRBV7-2 and TRBJ2-4, with TRBD2 matching 7 bases. The DNA end favors TRBJ2-7, so the J call may be wrong. Germline V lookup: CDR1 SGHTA, CDR2 FQGNSA. The CDR3 runs to 15 residues.